Sequencing of this T cell receptor (beta chain) was carried out in a study of spatial heterogeneity in lung cancer. The CDR3 is 13 amino acids. Trimming stripped 5 bases from V and 4 bases from J, with 11 bases between. Germline values: CDR1 LGHDT, CDR2 YNNKEL (reference sequence). One entry per CDR3 protein, called by TCRdb with MiXCR from the 5' RACE reads. The data hold fewer than 20,000 distinct CDR3 sequences, with 20% to 25% observed a single time. Time point noted: sample taken at primary tumor resection. Tumor, nontumor lung or frozen PBMC supplied whole RNA, sequenced without sorting. The sample consisted of PBMCs, taken at surgery. The source of this sequence is a female donor with early-stage non-small cell lung cancer. V and J are TRBV3-1 and TRBJ1-1; D gene unclear. The CDR3 loop reads CASSLRWGTEAFF. Here the CDR3 DNA reads TGTGCCAGCAGCTTACGCTGGGGCACTGAAGCTTTCTTT.